This T cell receptor beta chain was sequenced during a study of control samples from healthy donors and cancer patients. Trimming removed 5 bases from V and 3 bases from J, with 19 bases in between. CDR1 SEHNR and CDR2 FQNEAQ come from the germline V gene (reference sequence). This CDR3 is 16 amino acids long. This table comes from immunoSEQ multiplex PCR, and its TCRdb copy is limited to in-frame clones, with some not included. In the table there are about 120,000 clones, nearly 95% of which are singletons. This clonotype originated in a man under 40 in good health. The sample was blood. V gene TRBV7-9 combines with J gene TRBJ1-1; no reliable D call. The chain's CDR3 is CASSILQGPLYTEAFF. The DNA for the CDR3 is TGTGCCAGCAGCATCCTTCAAGGGCCCTTATACACTGAAGCTTTCTTT.